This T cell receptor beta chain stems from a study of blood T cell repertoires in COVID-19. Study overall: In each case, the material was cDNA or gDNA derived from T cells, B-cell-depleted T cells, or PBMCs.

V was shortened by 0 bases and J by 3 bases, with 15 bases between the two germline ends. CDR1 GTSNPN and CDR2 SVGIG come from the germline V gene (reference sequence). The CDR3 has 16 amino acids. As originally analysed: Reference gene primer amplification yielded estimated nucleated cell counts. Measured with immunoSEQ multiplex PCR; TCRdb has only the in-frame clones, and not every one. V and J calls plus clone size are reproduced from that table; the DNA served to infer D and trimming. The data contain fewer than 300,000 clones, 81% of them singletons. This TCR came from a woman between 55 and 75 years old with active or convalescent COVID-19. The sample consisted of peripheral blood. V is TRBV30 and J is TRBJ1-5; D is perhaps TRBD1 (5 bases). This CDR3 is CAWSVGQGPPNQPQHF. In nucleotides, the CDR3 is TGTGCCTGGAGTGTAGGCCAGGGTCCCCCCAATCAGCCCCAGCATTTT.